The 12 T cell receptor beta chains in this list originate from one sample, sequenced in a study of Ad26.COV2.S vaccination and SARS-CoV-2 variants. Profiled with immunoSEQ multiplex PCR; TCRdb holds only in-frame clones, not every one. The table has around 170,000 clones, around nine tenths seen once. The material was peripheral blood, obtained after recovery from COVID-19. These receptors all stem from a human donor who had recovered from COVID-19.

The chain combines TRBV6-5 with TRBJ1-1, with D perhaps TRBD1 (6 bases). The CDR3 runs to 14 residues. Trimming removed 6 bases at V and 5 bases at J, with 16 bases between. Germline V gene sequence: CDR1 MNHEY, CDR2 SVGAGI. Here the CDR3 reads CASRQYRGGTEAFF. For the CDR3, the DNA is TGTGCCAGCAGACAATACAGAGGGGGGACTGAAGCTTTCTTT.

This chain links TRBV4-1 with TRBJ1-2; 7 bases line up with TRBD1. Germline V gene sequence: CDR1 MGHRA, CDR2 YSYEKL. This CDR3 has 12 residues. V gave up 8 bases and J gave up 14 bases; unmatched junction bases: 14. CDR3 sequence reads: CASQALAGTVTF. CDR3 sequence (DNA): TGCGCCAGCCAAGCCCTAGCAGGGACAGTTACCTTC.

This clone occurred once. The CDR3 is CASSRQGFSGANVLTF. The CDR3 DNA reads TGTGCCAGTAGTCGGCAGGGATTCTCTGGGGCCAACGTCCTGACTTTC. This sequence joins TRBV19 and TRBJ2-6; TRBD1 might be the D (5 bases). The V and J ends lost 5 bases and 0 bases respectively, with 11 bases between them. The CDR3 is 16 amino acids. The germline CDR1 and CDR2 sequences are LNHDA and SQIVND (reference sequence).

The chain employs TRBV6-5 and TRBJ2-7; no definite D call. This CDR3 spans 14 amino acids. Trimming pared 5 bases from V and 4 bases from J, leaving 15 bases between. Germline CDR1 and CDR2: MNHEY and SVGAGI. In DNA, the CDR3 is TGTGCCAGCAGTCGGGCCTCGGTAAGATACGAGCAGTACTTC. As protein: CASSRASVRYEQYF.

V is TRBV29-1 and J is TRBJ2-5; the D gene is possibly TRBD2 (7 bases). Germline assignment: CDR1 SQVTM and CDR2 ANQGSEA. The CDR3 is 15 residues long. V was pared by 4 bases and J by 2 bases, with 17 bases between. CDR3 loop: CSVVLGGAGQETQYF. The CDR3 DNA reads TGCAGCGTTGTGTTGGGGGGGGCGGGGCAAGAGACCCAGTACTTC. Variable domain in full (rest from reference TRBV29-1 and TRBJ2-5): SAVISQKPSRDICQRGTSLTIQCQVDSQVTMMFWYRQQPGQSLTLIATANQGSEATYESGFVIDKFPISRPNLTFSTLTVSNMSPEDSSIYLCSVVLGGAGQETQYFGPGTRLLVL.

This clone turned up a few times. The chain has TRBV5-1 and TRBJ1-6, with D possibly being TRBD1 (6 bases). The CDR3 totals 14 residues. CDR1 and CDR2 (germline): SGHRS, YFSETQ. V gave up 4 bases and J gave up 8 bases, with 13 bases separating them. CDR3 in amino acids: CASSIQGIDSPLHF. For the CDR3, the DNA is TGCGCCAGCAGCATACAGGGAATTGATTCACCCCTCCACTTT.

The chain is built from TRBV14 and TRBJ2-1; D is possibly TRBD1 or TRBD2 (5 bases each). The V gene lost 5 bases and the J gene lost 6 bases, with 17 bases spanning the gap. CDR1 is SGHDN and CDR2 is FVKESK in the germline V gene. The length of the CDR3 is 15 residues. The CDR3 DNA reads as TGTGCCAGCAGCTGGGAGCAGGGTTGGGGCAATGAGCAGTTCTTC. Its protein is CASSWEQGWGNEQFF.

The rearrangement joins TRBV9 to TRBJ2-7; 9 bases are shared with TRBD2. Germline V gene lookup returns CDR1 SGDLS and CDR2 YYNGEE. The CDR3 is made up of 15 amino acids. V lost 4 bases and J lost 4; bases outside the gene matches: 9. The chain's CDR3 is CASSFRGGVPYEQYF. Written as DNA, the CDR3 is TGTGCCAGCAGCTTCCGCGGGGGGGTACCTTACGAGCAGTACTTC. The full variable domain, its missing parts supplied by reference TRBV9 and TRBJ2-7, is DSGVTQTPKHLITATGQRVTLRCSPRSGDLSVYWYQQSLDQGLQFLIQYYNGEERAKGNILERFSAQQFPDLHSELNLSSLELGDSALYFCASSFRGGVPYEQYFGPGTRLTVT.

The chain is built from TRBV3-1 (or the pseudogene TRBV3-2) and TRBJ1-1; no firm D call. CDR1 LGHDT and CDR2 YNNKEL come from the germline V gene (reference sequence). This CDR3 has 13 residues. V was cut by 4 bases and J by 7 bases, with 13 bases left in between. The CDR3 reads CASSPLAGGEAFF. CDR3 nucleotides: TGTGCCAGCAGCCCTTTAGCGGGTGGTGAAGCTTTCTTT.

The chain joins TRBV5-1 to TRBJ1-4; D gene uncertain. V shed 2 bases and J shed 7 bases, with 9 bases lying between them. CDR3 length equals 13 residues. CDR1 and CDR2 (germline): SGHRS, YFSETQ. The CDR3 DNA follows: TGCGCCAGCAGCTTCAGGTCGGGTGAAAAACTGTTTTTT. Amino acids: CASSFRSGEKLFF. Looking up the rest from reference TRBV5-1 and TRBJ1-4 gives the full variable domain: KAGVTQTPRYLIKTRGQQVTLSCSPISGHRSVSWYQQTPGQGLQFLFEYFSETQRNKGNFPGRFSGRQFSNSRSEMNVSTLELGDSALYLCASSFRSGEKLFFGSGTQLSVL.

The J gene is TRBJ1-2, the V gene TRBV7-9; no reliable D call. Germline CDR1 reads SEHNR; CDR2 reads FQNEAQ (reference sequence). The CDR3 has 15 residues. The V gene lost 2 bases and the J gene lost 3 bases, with 13 bases spanning the gap. The CDR3 bases are TGTGCCAGCAGCTTATACACAACAAATGACTATGGCTACACCTTC. Amino acids: CASSLYTTNDYGYTF. Full variable domain (rest looked up from reference TRBV7-9 and TRBJ1-2): DTGVSQNPRHKITKRGQNVTFRCDPISEHNRLYWYRQTLGQGPEFLTYFQNEAQLEKSRLLSDRFSAERPKGSFSTLEIQRTEQGDSAMYLCASSLYTTNDYGYTFGSGTRLTVV.

The chain recombines TRBV2 with TRBJ1-5; possibly TRBD1 for D (5 bases). V was cut by 6 bases and J by 3 bases, with 12 bases left in between. There are 14 residues in the CDR3. Germline CDR1 reads SNHLY; CDR2 reads FYNNEI. CDR3 loop: CASRPDRTNQPQHF. As DNA, the CDR3 is TGTGCCAGCAGGCCTGACAGAACCAATCAGCCCCAGCATTTT.